Following are 5 T cell receptor beta chains from one sample sequenced in a study of T cells in Graves' hyperthyroidism and ophthalmopathy. RNA transcripts gave rise to amplified TCR beta CDR3 regions. With the HTBI primer set, the TCR CDR3 went through a first round of RT-PCR. From the multiplex PCR reads, TCRdb called clonotypes with MiXCR, one entry per CDR3 protein. Of some 600,000 distinct CDR3 sequences in the sample, about 45% were seen once. Input material: peripheral blood or thyroid tissue (not recorded which). The receptor set was obtained from a woman aged 18-29 years with Graves' hyperthyroidism.

The chain is built from TRBV20-1 and TRBJ2-7; 7 nucleotides line up with TRBD2. The J call may not be correct, given that the DNA end is closer to TRBJ2-5. The CDR3 is made up of 14 amino acids. Germline lookup yields CDR1 DFQATT and CDR2 SNEGSKA (reference sequence). The CDR3 sequence is CSAMRSGIGVTQYF. The CDR3, as DNA: TGCAGTGCTATGAGGAGCGGGATAGGGGTGACCCAGTACTTC.

The rearrangement links TRBV7-3 to TRBJ1-1; the D is unclear. Trimming removed 11 bases at V and 1 base at J, with 11 bases between. CDR1 is SGHTA, CDR2 FQGTGA, per germline. The length of the CDR3 is 12 residues. The CDR3 DNA is TGTGCCTGGAGTCGAGCGAACACTGAAGCTTTCTTT. Translating gives CAWSRANTEAFF.

This clonotype was seen many times. One junction end disagrees with the germline gene, perhaps due to a read error. The chain joins TRBV5-1 to TRBJ2-7, with D unclear. CDR1 and CDR2 from the germline V gene are SGHRS and YFSETQ. The CDR3 runs 14 residues. CDR3 residues: CASSLASGSYEQYF. CDR3 nucleotide sequence: TGTGCCAGCAGCTTAGCATCTGGCAGCTACGAGCAGTACTTC.

The count of this clonotype is one. A much larger clone differs by one base, so this may be a read error. The genes are TRBV9 and TRBJ1-4; D not certain. The CDR3 totals 15 residues. CDR1 is SGDLS, CDR2 YYNGEE, per germline. CDR3 nucleotides: TGTGCCAGCAGCGTAGATGGGCTTCGGGATGAAAAAATGTTTTTT. It yields the protein CASSVDGLRDEKMFF.

The chain has TRBV20-1 and TRBJ2-7, with TRBD1 as a possible D gene (6 bases). The germline gives CDR1 DFQATT, CDR2 SNEGSKA (reference sequence). Trimming shortened V by 3 bases and J by 5 bases, and 17 bases separated the two germline ends. The CDR3 totals 14 residues. DNA for the CDR3: TGCAGTGCTAGCCCGAGGGAGAAGGGGGACGAGCAGTACTTC. It codes for CSASPREKGDEQYF.